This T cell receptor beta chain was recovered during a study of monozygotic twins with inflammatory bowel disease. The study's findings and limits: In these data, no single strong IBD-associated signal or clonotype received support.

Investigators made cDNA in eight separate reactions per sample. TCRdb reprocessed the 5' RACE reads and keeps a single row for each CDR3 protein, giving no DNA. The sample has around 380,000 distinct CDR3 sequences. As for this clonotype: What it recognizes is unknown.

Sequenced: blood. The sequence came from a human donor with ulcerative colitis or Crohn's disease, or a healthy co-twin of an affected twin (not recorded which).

The CDR3 is CASSSGLAGGNAFRDTQYF. This chain joins TRBV5-1 and TRBJ2-3; TCRdb outputs TRBD2, but without DNA this stays unchecked. This CDR3 comprises 19 residues. Germline CDR1 SGHRS, CDR2 YFSETQ.